A selection of T cell receptor beta chains follows, all from one sample in a study of T cells in Graves' hyperthyroidism and ophthalmopathy. TCRdb reprocessed the multiplex PCR reads via MiXCR and lists one record per CDR3 protein. This table holds 660,000 or so distinct CDR3 sequences, about 45% found once. Sequenced input: peripheral blood or thyroid tissue (not recorded which). These receptors all come from an adult man with Graves' disease, either hyperthyroidism or ophthalmopathy (not recorded which). Each CDR3 is given without its conserved first and last residue. The order of the fields is J gene, V gene, clone size, CDR3 length, CDR3 protein. Size tells how often a clone was seen (once, few, many) or the class of an expanded clone, and some rows leave it out.

J gene: TRBJ2-2
V gene: TRBV7-8
clone size: .
CDR3 length: 12
CDR3 protein: ASSLMGARRELF

J gene: TRBJ1-1
V gene: TRBV2
clone size: many
CDR3 length: 11
CDR3 protein: ASSALRDTEAF

J gene: TRBJ1-1
V gene: TRBV6-5
clone size: .
CDR3 length: 12
CDR3 protein: ASLPGAANTEAF

J gene: TRBJ2-5
V gene: TRBV7-2
clone size: many
CDR3 length: 13
CDR3 protein: ASNPGHRGPETQY

J gene: TRBJ2-5
V gene: TRBV7-9
clone size: .
CDR3 length: 11
CDR3 protein: ASSLPGTGTQY

J gene: TRBJ1-3
V gene: TRBV7-8
clone size: many
CDR3 length: 12
CDR3 protein: ASSLGDRGNTIY

J gene: TRBJ2-3
V gene: TRBV29-1
clone size: .
CDR3 length: 12
CDR3 protein: SGSGTVSTDTQY

J gene: TRBJ1-1
V gene: TRBV7-9
clone size: many
CDR3 length: 10
CDR3 protein: ASSLVEAEAF

J gene: TRBJ2-5
V gene: TRBV11-2
clone size: .
CDR3 length: 11
CDR3 protein: ASSREGLETQY

J gene: TRBJ1-2
V gene: TRBV3-1
clone size: .
CDR3 length: 11
CDR3 protein: ASSHGSSYGYT

J gene: TRBJ2-7
V gene: TRBV29-1
clone size: many
CDR3 length: 12
CDR3 protein: SVVPGQGEYEQY

J gene: TRBJ1-2
V gene: TRBV29-1
clone size: .
CDR3 length: 9
CDR3 protein: SVEGLIGYT

J gene: TRBJ1-2
V gene: TRBV7-9
clone size: .
CDR3 length: 16
CDR3 protein: ASNPSSPGDSHYYGYT

J gene: TRBJ2-5
V gene: TRBV10-3
clone size: few
CDR3 length: 10
CDR3 protein: AISGTVETQY

J gene: TRBJ2-7
V gene: TRBV20-1
clone size: .
CDR3 length: 12
CDR3 protein: SAHLAGGAYEQY

J gene: TRBJ1-1
V gene: TRBV24-1
clone size: .
CDR3 length: 12
CDR3 protein: ATSDPDMNTEAF

J gene: TRBJ1-2
V gene: TRBV10-3
clone size: .
CDR3 length: 14
CDR3 protein: AISEGRGGDNYGYT

J gene: TRBJ1-6
V gene: TRBV2
clone size: many
CDR3 length: 12
CDR3 protein: ASCDRDGNSPLH

J gene: TRBJ1-6
V gene: TRBV7-9
clone size: many
CDR3 length: 11
CDR3 protein: ASGVEVNSPLH

J gene: TRBJ1-1
V gene: TRBV10-3
clone size: .
CDR3 length: 14
CDR3 protein: AIREHAGTGNNEAF

J gene: TRBJ1-2
V gene: TRBV2
clone size: many
CDR3 length: 10
CDR3 protein: ASPTAGFGYT

J gene: TRBJ1-1
V gene: TRBV29-1
clone size: many
CDR3 length: 12
CDR3 protein: SVRGTGVNTEAF

J gene: TRBJ1-5
V gene: TRBV24-1
clone size: .
CDR3 length: 16
CDR3 protein: ATSARVRGTGNNQPQH

J gene: TRBJ2-5
V gene: TRBV7-2
clone size: few
CDR3 length: 13
CDR3 protein: ASSRQGASGETQY

J gene: TRBJ1-1
V gene: TRBV19
clone size: .
CDR3 length: 10
CDR3 protein: ASMGTGDEAF

J gene: TRBJ2-7
V gene: TRBV2
clone size: .
CDR3 length: 11
CDR3 protein: ASSGRGSYEQY

J gene: TRBJ2-7
V gene: TRBV5-4
clone size: few
CDR3 length: 8
CDR3 protein: AWGSYEQY

J gene: TRBJ2-3
V gene: TRBV24-1
clone size: once
CDR3 length: 12
CDR3 protein: ATQGSSRTDTQY

J gene: TRBJ2-5
V gene: TRBV20-1
clone size: .
CDR3 length: 13
CDR3 protein: SASGLAGRQETQY

J gene: TRBJ2-7
V gene: TRBV5-1
clone size: .
CDR3 length: 13
CDR3 protein: ASSFQGRVSYEQY

J gene: TRBJ2-2
V gene: TRBV9
clone size: once
CDR3 length: 14
CDR3 protein: ASSVRLAGGPGELF

J gene: TRBJ1-4
V gene: TRBV20-1
clone size: .
CDR3 length: 10
CDR3 protein: SALREGEKLF

J gene: TRBJ2-6
V gene: TRBV5-1
clone size: many
CDR3 length: 13
CDR3 protein: ASSLPGPGANVLT

J gene: TRBJ1-6
V gene: TRBV19
clone size: .
CDR3 length: 13
CDR3 protein: ASSIGGAVSSPLH

J gene: TRBJ1-3
V gene: TRBV7-2
clone size: .
CDR3 length: 14
CDR3 protein: ASSLSQGKGGNTIY

J gene: TRBJ1-5
V gene: TRBV2
clone size: .
CDR3 length: 14
CDR3 protein: ASGTGRGYSNQPQH

J gene: TRBJ2-7
V gene: TRBV7-8
clone size: few
CDR3 length: 14
CDR3 protein: ASSQGLQTGYYEQY

J gene: TRBJ2-7
V gene: TRBV7-2
clone size: .
CDR3 length: 9
CDR3 protein: ASSNGGGVY

J gene: TRBJ1-4
V gene: TRBV14
clone size: few
CDR3 length: 11
CDR3 protein: ASSQRVLEKLF

J gene: TRBJ1-5
V gene: TRBV5-1
clone size: .
CDR3 length: 13
CDR3 protein: ASSPGTGGSQPQH

J gene: TRBJ2-7
V gene: TRBV7-9
clone size: few
CDR3 length: 14
CDR3 protein: ASSPVGHPPGGEQY

J gene: TRBJ1-5
V gene: TRBV24-1
clone size: once
CDR3 length: 10
CDR3 protein: ATSTSEETQH

J gene: TRBJ1-2
V gene: TRBV6-1
clone size: .
CDR3 length: 14
CDR3 protein: ASKERDLKEDYGYT

J gene: TRBJ1-6
V gene: TRBV9
clone size: .
CDR3 length: 14
CDR3 protein: ASSATLQSHNSPLH

J gene: TRBJ2-7
V gene: TRBV7-9
clone size: .
CDR3 length: 12
CDR3 protein: ASSQKTEIYEQY

J gene: TRBJ2-6
V gene: TRBV7-3
clone size: many
CDR3 length: 10
CDR3 protein: ASSLFANVLT

J gene: TRBJ2-7
V gene: TRBV7-9
clone size: few
CDR3 length: 10
CDR3 protein: ASSPLSYEQY

J gene: TRBJ2-5
V gene: TRBV20-1
clone size: .
CDR3 length: 12
CDR3 protein: SAPTGLAQETQY

J gene: TRBJ1-6
V gene: TRBV5-1
clone size: many
CDR3 length: 12
CDR3 protein: ASSLGLSNSPLH

J gene: TRBJ1-5
V gene: TRBV29-1
clone size: many
CDR3 length: 11
CDR3 protein: SVAGGGGQPQH

J gene: TRBJ2-5
V gene: TRBV7-9
clone size: many
CDR3 length: 12
CDR3 protein: ASSFIAIQETQY

J gene: TRBJ1-1
V gene: TRBV7-8
clone size: .
CDR3 length: 14
CDR3 protein: ASSLDSATGNTEAF

J gene: TRBJ1-1
V gene: TRBV19
clone size: .
CDR3 length: 13
CDR3 protein: ASTQPQGSGTEAF

J gene: TRBJ2-7
V gene: TRBV10-3
clone size: many
CDR3 length: 12
CDR3 protein: AITPRQGSYEQY

J gene: TRBJ2-6
V gene: TRBV29-1
clone size: .
CDR3 length: 16
CDR3 protein: SVGRPGQGSSGANVLT

J gene: TRBJ1-1
V gene: TRBV7-2
clone size: .
CDR3 length: 8
CDR3 protein: ASSLDLAF

J gene: TRBJ1-1
V gene: TRBV11-1
clone size: .
CDR3 length: 13
CDR3 protein: ASSLHPGLNTEAF

J gene: TRBJ2-2
V gene: TRBV2
clone size: few
CDR3 length: 12
CDR3 protein: ASGDRAGTGELF